This T cell receptor beta chain was found in a study of human T cells and chemical hapten exposure (dated by TCRdb to the early 2020s). Some background on the complete study: For sensitization, 2% DPC in acetone was applied to a roughly 2 cm by roughly 2 cm area of upper inner arm skin. Patients additionally received weekly therapeutic DPC doses to the scalp throughout the roughly 25-week study period. Patch testing was done on the upper back using Finn chambers containing 0.01% DPC, and results were scored after 6 days according to International Contact Dermatitis Research Group standards. The patient cohort, mostly female, included alopecia areata with under or over 50% scalp involvement, alopecia totalis and alopecia universalis. Libraries were combined into a pool for sequencing, and differences in TCR yield between samples came mainly from small differences in library volumes within the pool. Peripheral blood TCR repertoire changes were tracked in vivo in alopecia patients during primary and secondary sensitization to the hapten diphenylcyclopropenone (DPC). Blood was sampled from patients pre-sensitization (week 0) and at 2, 6 and about 24 weeks after DPC sensitization. Blood for TCR sequencing was provided by twenty-nine alopecia patients at one to four time points (pre-sensitization, 2, 6 and 24 weeks). From each blood RNA sample, both TCR alpha and TCR beta chains were sequenced. Study-wide conclusions, independent of this receptor: All patients had alopecia, a presumed autoimmune disease, so their immune response might differ from that of healthy individuals. Repeated subsampling changed both the strength of the expansion versus patch-test correlation and the threshold at which the correlation became significant. Patch test score correlated positively with the number of PT1 expanded TCRs, reaching significance at thresholds 8, 16 and 32 but not at 4. DPC sensitization did not change how many TCRs were above 1 in 1000 frequency, and no evidence was found of alterations in global repertoire structure. Expanded TCRs formed significantly more large CDR3 similarity clusters than pre-sensitization or healthy control sets, consistent with antigen-driven responses.

Explained via the paper, the time point label denotes: patch test 1, 2 weeks after DPC sensitization. The treatment or condition label, as the study defines it: therapeutic diphenylcyclopropenone sensitization with weekly scalp DPC. Total RNA was extracted from unfractionated whole blood that had been collected in Tempus Blood RNA tubes. At every patch-test visit, the blood draw took place before the patch test was put on. Patients were eligible if aged 18 to 70, diagnosed with alopecia and judged suitable for DPC therapy, and pregnant patients were excluded. The CDR3, from cysteine to phenylalanine, totals 16 residues. Only CDR3 DNA remains: 48 bases, in frame from the first base. In the germline V gene, CDR1 corresponds to SGHTA and CDR2 to FQGNSA. The V and J ends are trimmed by 0 bases and 1 base, leaving 11 bases between them. The method behind the library was RACE. This sample was sequenced with a NextSeq 500. During library preparation, unique molecular identifiers were attached to individual cDNA molecules so that TCRs could be counted quantitatively and reproducibly. The authors' analysis ran thus. The median number of TCRs per sample was over 85,000, ranging from about 20,000 to 750,000. V, J and CDR3 annotation of the TCR reads was performed with the Decombinator software suite. For the PS versus PT1 abundance plots, all samples were subsampled to the same number of TCRs (28,000). Expanded TCRs were defined as absent before sensitization and observed at least eight times at the 2-week time point. The public reads were reprocessed in TCRdb via fastp at Q25 and MiXCR, keeping in-frame beta chains. Merged by CDR3 protein, the rows form single entries marked with the most common genes and DNA. The V and J calls were not made by the authors but by TCRdb's processing. In all, the sample holds about 35,000 distinct CDR3 sequences, and 5% to 8% of those were seen once. The ten top clones hold roughly 9% of the sample.

Ten or more counts support this clonotype. The specificity of this receptor is unknown. No much larger clone exists at a distance of one base, and base qualities are not known. Sequenced material: whole blood, taken in connection with sensitization to the hapten diphenylcyclopropenone (DPC). The chain couples TRBV7-2 to TRBJ2-3; the D gene identity is not certain. This TCR derives from a woman in her 30s with alopecia areata. Some clones in this sample may be carry-over from other donors' samples. CDR3 loop: CASSLASTIGTDTQYF. The sequenced DNA is TGTGCCAGCAGCTTAGCGTCCACCATAGGCACAGATACGCAGTATTTT. The CDR3, completed at both ends by the reference TRBV7-2 and TRBJ2-3 genes, gives the full variable domain GAGVSQSPSNKVTEKGKDVELRCDPISGHTALYWYRQSLGQGLEFLIYFQGNSAPDKSGLPSDRFSAERTGGSVSTLTIQRTQQEDSAVYLCASSLASTIGTDTQYFGPGTRLTVL.